The 17 T cell receptor beta chains below were found in one sample sequenced in a study of cytomegalovirus exposure and HLA in healthy donors. Clones were sequenced by immunoSEQ multiplex PCR, and TCRdb holds only the in-frame ones, with some missing. Of around 150,000 clones in the sample, about 80% were seen once. Sequencing was performed on PBMCs. These receptors came from a man younger than 45 in good health and CMV-seropositive.

This chain connects TRBV6-6 to TRBJ2-5; D unclear. Trimming removed 5 bases at V and 7 bases at J, with 11 bases between. The CDR3 has 12 residues. Germline CDR1 reads MNHNY; CDR2 reads SVGAGI (reference sequence). CDR3: CASSPRLGTQYF. The DNA of the CDR3 is TGTGCCAGCAGTCCCCGACTCGGGACCCAGTACTTC.

This clone appeared a few times. The chain carries TRBV7-2 and TRBJ1-2, with D perhaps TRBD1 (5 bases). CDR3 length equals 14 residues. Germline assignment: CDR1 SGHTA and CDR2 FQGNSA. V was cut by 5 bases and J by 0 bases, with 10 bases left in between. The CDR3 DNA is TGTGCCAGCAGCAGGGGCCTTACTAACTATGGCTACACCTTC. Translation gives CASSRGLTNYGYTF.

The chain is built from TRBV7-2 and TRBJ2-1; D is perhaps TRBD2 (6 bases). Germline V lookup: CDR1 SGHTA, CDR2 FQGNSA. Trimming shortened V by 5 bases and J by 6 bases, and 11 bases separated the two germline ends. The CDR3 has 13 residues. CDR3 DNA sequence: TGTGCCAGCAGCATAGATAGCGGCAATGAGCAGTTCTTC. This codes for CASSIDSGNEQFF.

This chain links TRBV19 with TRBJ2-2, with D possibly TRBD2 on 6 matching bases. This CDR3 region has 14 residues. The V gene lost 7 bases and the J gene lost 3 bases, with 12 bases spanning the gap. Germline loops: CDR1 LNHDA, CDR2 SQIVND (reference sequence). DNA for the CDR3: TGTGCCAGTAAGCCGGGACTTTACACCGGGGAGCTGTTTTTT. Translated: CASKPGLYTGELFF.

V is TRBV11-3 and J is TRBJ2-6; no definite D call. Trimming left V 2 bases short and J 0 bases short, with 14 bases between. The length of the CDR3 is 18 residues. CDR1 and CDR2 from the germline V gene are SGHNT and YENEEA. The CDR3 nucleotides read TGTGCCAGCAGCTTACCCACGGGTTTTAGCTCTGGGGCCAACGTCCTGACTTTC. Its protein is CASSLPTGFSSGANVLTF. Combining the CDR3 with reference TRBV11-3 and TRBJ2-6 gives the whole variable domain EAGVVQSPRYKIIEKKQPVAFWCNPISGHNTLYWYLQNLGQGPELLIRYENEEAVDDSQLPKDRFSAERLKGVDSTLKIQPAELGDSAVYLCASSLPTGFSSGANVLTFGAGSRLTVL.

The rearrangement links TRBV11-2 to TRBJ2-1; 13 nucleotides match TRBD2. The CDR3 has 14 amino acids. The V segment lost 5 bases and the J segment 5 bases; nucleotides outside the gene matches: 0. CDR1 is SGHAT, CDR2 FQNNGV, per germline. CDR3 nucleotides: TGTGCCAGCAGCGGACTAGCGGGGGACAATGAGCAGTTCTTC. It yields the protein CASSGLAGDNEQFF.

The chain recombines TRBV15 with TRBJ1-4; no clear D gene. Germline loops: CDR1 LNHNV, CDR2 YYDKDF (reference sequence). The V end lost 5 bases, the J end lost 7 bases, and 14 bases lay between the germline ends. CDR3 length: 14 amino acids. CDR3 in DNA: TGTGCCACCAGCGGTGGTGGAGCGGGTGAAAAACTGTTTTTT. Translation: CATSGGGAGEKLFF.

The V call is TRBV9, the J call TRBJ2-1; 8 bases match TRBD1. Unmatched junction bases numbered 11, after V lost 6 bases and J lost 0 bases. The CDR3 is 17 amino acids. The germline V gene has CDR1 SGDLS and CDR2 YYNGEE. CDR3 bases: TGTGCCAGCACGCCGGGGACAGGCCCTAACTCCTACAATGAGCAGTTCTTC. Translating gives CASTPGTGPNSYNEQFF.

V gene TRBV7-6 combines with J gene TRBJ2-5; 10 bases line up with TRBD2. This CDR3 is 19 amino acids long. Germline CDR1 reads SGHVS; CDR2 reads FNYEAQ. Trimming took 1 base from V and 0 from J; bases not matched to a gene: 11. CDR3 region: CASSLELAGAGIYQETQYF. Here the CDR3 DNA reads TGTGCCAGCAGCTTAGAGCTAGCGGGGGCCGGGATATACCAAGAGACCCAGTACTTC.

V usage is TRBV2 and J usage is TRBJ2-7, with 9 bases lining up with TRBD2. Germline V lookup: CDR1 SNHLY, CDR2 FYNNEI. The CDR3 contains 13 residues. With V trimmed by 10 bases and J by 1 base, 5 bases remained unmatched. The CDR3 spells CATKAGGSYEQYF. The CDR3 bases are TGTGCCACCAAAGCGGGGGGTTCCTACGAGCAGTACTTC.

The rearrangement uses TRBV5-1 and TRBJ1-1; a weak D match, TRBD1 (5 bases). The germline V and J ends were trimmed by 0 bases and 1 base, with 10 bases remaining between them. This CDR3 comprises 15 residues. Germline V CDR1 and CDR2: SGHRS, YFSETQ. This CDR3 reads CASSLAGGGNTEAFF. CDR3 sequence (DNA): TGCGCCAGCAGCTTGGCCGGGGGGGGGAACACTGAAGCTTTCTTT.

V usage is TRBV5-4 and J usage is TRBJ2-5; D remains ambiguous. Trimming removed 4 bases from V and 3 bases from J, with 13 bases in between. In germline, CDR1 is SGHNT, CDR2 YYREEE (reference sequence). The CDR3 is 14 residues long. The CDR3 DNA is TGTGCCAGCAGCACCGGAGAGAGAAAAGAGACCCAGTACTTC. As protein: CASSTGERKETQYF.

V usage is TRBV6-4 and J usage is TRBJ2-7; 8 positions agree with TRBD1. Germline trimming cut 9 bases from V and 2 bases from J; bases unmatched to any gene: 6. This CDR3 contains 13 residues. Germline V gene data show CDR1 as MRHNA and CDR2 as SNTAGT. The CDR3 DNA follows: TGTGCCAGGAGGACAGGGATAACCTACGAGCAGTACTTC. Translating gives CARRTGITYEQYF.

V gene TRBV7-9 combines with J gene TRBJ2-3; 8 bases match TRBD2. CDR3 size: 19 residues. The germline V gene encodes CDR1 SEHNR and CDR2 FQNEAQ (reference sequence). J lost 0 bases, V lost 0 bases, and 11 bases had no gene match. The CDR3 nucleotides are TGTGCCAGCAGCTTAGCAGGAGCGGGAGCGCGGAAAAGCACAGATACGCAGTATTTT. Its translation: CASSLAGAGARKSTDTQYF.

The rearrangement links TRBV27 to TRBJ2-1; 8 bases align to TRBD1. Losses at the gene ends were 6 bases for V and 7 bases for J; bases not matched to a gene: 5. The V gene's germline CDR1 is MNHEY and CDR2 SMNVEV (reference sequence). CDR3 size: 13 residues. CDR3 in amino acids: CASRPTGANEQFF. The CDR3 DNA is TGTGCCAGCAGGCCGACAGGGGCGAATGAGCAGTTCTTC.

The chain carries TRBV12-5 and TRBJ2-2; TRBD1 is a possible D gene (5 bases). This CDR3 is built from 15 residues. The germline V and J ends were trimmed by 0 bases and 6 bases, with 11 bases remaining between them. CDR1 is LGHNT and CDR2 is FRNRAP in the germline V gene. CDR3 in amino acids: CASGLVGARAGELFF. In DNA, the CDR3 is TGTGCTAGTGGTTTGGTTGGGGCCAGGGCCGGGGAGCTGTTTTTT.

The J gene is TRBJ2-7, the V gene TRBV5-4, with TRBD1 matching over 9 bases. CDR3 size: 14 residues. The V and J ends lost 1 base and 2 bases, in that order; junction bases with no gene match: 1. Germline assignment: CDR1 SGHNT and CDR2 YYREEE (reference sequence). CDR3 bases: TGTGCCAGCAGCTTGACAGGGGGCCCCTACGAGCAGTACTTC. Translation: CASSLTGGPYEQYF.